These 23 T cell receptor beta chains share one sample of origin, sequenced in a study of CD8+ T cells in alopecia areata. Stated treatment: oral pan-JAK inhibitor, 5-10 mg twice daily. Sequencing used cDNA as its template, made by extracting RNA and reverse transcribing it. Here immunoSEQ multiplex PCR was the method, and the copy in TCRdb shows in-frame clones only, minus some. In the table there are 150,000 to 200,000 clones, roughly 60% of which are singletons. Sequencing used CD4+ T cells sorted from blood, obtained at week 24, from a patient treated with tofacitinib. The receptors were gathered from a human donor with alopecia areata.

The chain recombines TRBV23-1 with TRBJ1-1; TRBD1 aligns across 10 bases. TRBV23-1 is classed as an ORF, of uncertain function. This CDR3 has 16 residues. V gave up 8 bases and J gave up 0 bases; unmatched junction bases: 9. This CDR3 is CASRLAGTGVNTEAFF. In DNA form, the CDR3 reads TGCGCCAGCCGACTTGCCGGGACAGGGGTGAACACTGAAGCTTTCTTT.

This chain joins TRBV19 and TRBJ2-5; the D is unclear. Germline assignment: CDR1 LNHDA and CDR2 SQIVND (reference sequence). V gave up 5 bases and J gave up 2 bases, with 9 bases separating them. The CDR3 sequence is 13 residues long. The CDR3 DNA is TGTGCCAGTAGTCCCATCGATCAAGAGACCCAGTACTTC. Translation gives CASSPIDQETQYF. The full variable domain, with the rest looked up from reference TRBV19 and TRBJ2-5, is DGGITQSPKYLFRKEGQNVTLSCEQNLNHDAMYWYRQDPGQGLRLIYYSQIVNDFQKGDIAEGYSVSREKKESFPLTVTSAQKNPTAFYLCASSPIDQETQYFGPGTRLLVL.

The table lists this clone with a few counts. The rearrangement joins TRBV20-1 to TRBJ2-7; no firm D call. With 5 bases removed from V and 4 bases from J, the gap between germline ends came to 3 bases. The length of the CDR3 is 9 residues. Germline V gene sequence: CDR1 DFQATT, CDR2 SNEGSKA (reference sequence). The CDR3 spells CSAGYEQYF. CDR3 nucleotide sequence: TGCAGTGCTGGTTACGAGCAGTACTTC.

V usage is TRBV6-1 and J usage is TRBJ1-2; D not resolved. CDR1 is MNHNS, CDR2 SASEGT, per germline. The CDR3 has 11 amino acids. V was pared by 6 bases and J by 1 base, with 3 bases between. DNA of the CDR3: TGTGCCAGCAGCTTTAACTATGGCTACACCTTC. This sequence encodes CASSFNYGYTF.

The sample holds a few counts of this clone. This chain connects TRBV2 to TRBJ2-3, with no clear D. The germline CDR1 and CDR2 sequences are SNHLY and FYNNEI. V was clipped by 3 bases and J by 1 base, with 2 bases between them. CDR3 length equals 12 residues. The CDR3 sequence is CASSEGTDTQYF. The CDR3 coding sequence is TGTGCCAGCAGTGAGGGCACAGATACGCAGTATTTT.

This chain links TRBV2 with TRBJ2-5; 9 bases align to TRBD2. The V gene end was trimmed by 3 bases and the J gene end by 3 bases; junction bases not matched to a gene: 11. Germline V gene lookup returns CDR1 SNHLY and CDR2 FYNNEI. This CDR3 region has 17 residues. In DNA form, the CDR3 reads TGTGCCAGCAGTGATGTCATTTTAGCGGGGGAAGAAGAGACCCAGTACTTC. It is translated as CASSDVILAGEEETQYF.

This chain connects TRBV7-2 to TRBJ2-7, with TRBD1 matching 7 bases. Germline lookup yields CDR1 SGHTA and CDR2 FQGNSA. V trimming: 5 bases; J trimming: 5 bases; junction bases outside the gene matches: 6. This CDR3 spans 13 amino acids. The CDR3 sequence is CASSRLTGDEQYF. The CDR3 region has the DNA TGTGCCAGCAGCCGCCTAACAGGGGACGAGCAGTACTTC.

The count of this clone is one. The chain couples TRBV27 to TRBJ1-1; possibly TRBD1 for D (6 bases). CDR1 and CDR2 (germline): MNHEY, SMNVEV (reference sequence). The CDR3 runs to 14 residues. With 5 bases removed from V and 0 bases from J, the gap between germline ends came to 10 bases. The CDR3: CASSRQVMNTEAFF. For the CDR3, the DNA is TGTGCCAGCAGTCGACAGGTCATGAACACTGAAGCTTTCTTT.

The V gene is TRBV9, the J gene TRBJ2-5; 7 bases fit TRBD2. Trimming cost V 0 bases and J 2 bases; bases outside gene matches: 4. Germline CDR1 reads SGDLS; CDR2 reads YYNGEE. The CDR3 loop spans 15 amino acids. CDR3 in DNA: TGTGCCAGCAGCGTAGCTGCGGGGGAACAAGAGACCCAGTACTTC. Translation: CASSVAAGEQETQYF.

This rearrangement joins TRBV30 to TRBJ1-1; weak D call: TRBD1 (5 bases). V lost 5 bases, J lost 5 bases, and 15 bases lay in between. The CDR3 spans 13 residues. The germline CDR1 and CDR2 sequences are GTSNPN and SVGIG (reference sequence). This chain's CDR3 is CAWATSRGTEAFF. Here the CDR3 DNA reads TGTGCCTGGGCGACATCCCGGGGGACTGAAGCTTTCTTT.

The chain couples TRBV5-1 to TRBJ2-3, with a weak D call TRBD1 (6 bases). The V gene's germline CDR1 is SGHRS and CDR2 YFSETQ. Trimming left V 4 bases short and J 0 bases short, with 18 bases between. CDR3 size: 17 residues. CDR3 nucleotides: TGCGCCAGCAGCGGACAAACAGGGAAAACTAGCACAGATACGCAGTATTTT. As protein: CASSGQTGKTSTDTQYF.

A few counts support this clone. This rearrangement joins TRBV14 to TRBJ2-4, with 10 bases aligning to TRBD1. Per germline, CDR1 SGHDN and CDR2 FVKESK. Trimming at V came to 5 bases and at J to 7 bases, leaving 2 bases not matched to a gene. There are 13 residues in the CDR3. The CDR3 spells CASSLDRGNIQYF. In DNA form, the CDR3 reads TGTGCCAGCAGCTTGGACAGGGGGAACATTCAGTACTTC.

The rearrangement joins TRBV29-1 to TRBJ1-1; D gene unclear. Per germline, CDR1 SQVTM and CDR2 ANQGSEA. The CDR3 extends over 14 amino acids. V was trimmed by 4 bases and J by 1 base, leaving 13 bases between them. The CDR3 sequence: CSVVVSGPNTEAFF. For the CDR3, the DNA is TGCAGCGTTGTAGTGTCCGGGCCGAACACTGAAGCTTTCTTT.

CDR3 amino acids: CSGRVGDTQYF. Here the CDR3 DNA reads TGCAGCGGCCGAGTGGGAGATACGCAGTATTTT. This chain uses TRBV29-1 with TRBJ2-3; D unclear. Germline assignment: CDR1 SQVTM and CDR2 ANQGSEA. There are 11 residues in the CDR3. Trimming stripped 7 bases from V and 5 bases from J, with 10 bases between.

There are a few counts of this clone. The chain recombines TRBV29-1 with TRBJ1-2, with D tentatively TRBD1 (5 bases). The CDR3 has 14 residues. The germline V gene encodes CDR1 SQVTM and CDR2 ANQGSEA. V was trimmed by 1 base and J by 5 bases, leaving 14 bases between them. CDR3 bases: TGCAGCGTTGAAGCGCCAGGGAACCCGTATGGCTACACCTTC. Translated: CSVEAPGNPYGYTF.

The sample holds a few counts of this clone. The chain uses TRBV29-1 and TRBJ2-1, with D possibly matching TRBD1 (6 bases). The germline gives CDR1 SQVTM, CDR2 ANQGSEA. Trimming pared 5 bases from V and 3 bases from J, leaving 8 bases between. The CDR3 has 12 residues. The CDR3 loop reads CSVTGFYNEQFF. In nucleotides, the CDR3 is TGCAGCGTTACAGGGTTCTACAATGAGCAGTTCTTC.

V gene TRBV11-3 combines with J gene TRBJ2-2, with D perhaps matching TRBD1 (6 bases). The CDR3 extends over 15 amino acids. V was shortened by 7 bases and J by 0 bases, with 12 bases between the two germline ends. CDR1 SGHNT and CDR2 YENEEA come from the germline V gene. CDR3 in amino acids: CASNAQGPNTGELFF. The CDR3, as DNA: TGTGCCAGCAACGCACAGGGTCCGAACACCGGGGAGCTGTTTTTT.

V gene TRBV14 combines with J gene TRBJ2-2; no firm D call. The V end was cut by 4 bases, the J end by 2 bases, with 8 bases between. CDR3 length equals 14 residues. Germline V lookup: CDR1 SGHDN, CDR2 FVKESK. CDR3 residues: CASSRVLNTGELFF. The CDR3 region has the DNA TGTGCCAGCAGCCGGGTATTAAACACCGGGGAGCTGTTTTTT.

V and J are TRBV7-9 and TRBJ1-2; perhaps TRBD1 as D (5 bases). V was trimmed by 3 bases and J by 6 bases, leaving 11 bases between them. Germline-derived CDR1 and CDR2 are SEHNR and FQNEAQ (reference sequence). The CDR3 consists of 13 residues. The CDR3 nucleotides read TGTGCCAGCAGCTTCAAGGGGCAGAATGGCTACACCTTC. Translating it yields CASSFKGQNGYTF.

This chain uses TRBV7-9 with TRBJ2-1; no reliable D call. Germline loops: CDR1 SEHNR, CDR2 FQNEAQ (reference sequence). This CDR3 is 15 amino acids long. Deletions cut 4 bases from V and 4 bases from J, with 14 bases between. The CDR3 DNA is TGTGCCAGCAGCTCGCTAGACTTGGAGTACAATGAGCAGTTCTTC. Encoded protein: CASSSLDLEYNEQFF.

The genes are TRBV7-3 and TRBJ1-1; 7 bases are a match to TRBD1. Germline V gene sequence: CDR1 SGHTA, CDR2 FQGTGA. The CDR3 is 14 amino acids. J gave up 5 bases and V 3 bases, and 6 bases lay outside the gene matches. CDR3 sequence: CASSLEGAKTEAFF. CDR3 sequence (DNA): TGTGCCAGCAGCTTGGAGGGGGCGAAGACTGAAGCTTTCTTT.

In regard to this clone: One junction end does not reproduce the germline sequence, and a read error may be involved. The genes are TRBV30 and TRBJ1-1; TRBD1 is a possible D gene (5 bases). Germline V gene data show CDR1 as GTSNPN and CDR2 as SVGIG (reference sequence). The CDR3 totals 11 residues. CDR3 in DNA: TGTGCCTGGAGTCTTACGAGACAGTTGGCTTTT. Translated: CAWSLTRQLAF.

The J gene is TRBJ1-6, the V gene TRBV27; maybe TRBD1 (6 bases). V dropped 5 bases and J dropped 7 bases, with 18 bases sitting between them. Germline lookup yields CDR1 MNHEY and CDR2 SMNVEV (reference sequence). This CDR3 is built from 16 residues. The chain's CDR3 is CASSTGQQRTNSPLHF. CDR3 bases: TGTGCCAGCAGTACAGGACAGCAAAGAACGAATTCACCCCTCCACTTT.